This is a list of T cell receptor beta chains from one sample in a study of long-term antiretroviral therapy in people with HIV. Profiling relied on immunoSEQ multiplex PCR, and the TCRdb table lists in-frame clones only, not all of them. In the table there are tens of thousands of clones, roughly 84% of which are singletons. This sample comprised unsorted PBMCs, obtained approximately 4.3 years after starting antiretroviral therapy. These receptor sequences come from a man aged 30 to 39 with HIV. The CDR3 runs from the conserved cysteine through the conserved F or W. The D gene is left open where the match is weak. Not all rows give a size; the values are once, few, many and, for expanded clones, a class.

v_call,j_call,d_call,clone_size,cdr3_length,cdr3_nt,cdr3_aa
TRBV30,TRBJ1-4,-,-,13,TGTGCCGTGGCTGGGGCACCTAATGAAAAACTGTTTTTT,CAVAGAPNEKLFF
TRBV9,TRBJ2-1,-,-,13,TGTGCCAGCAGCCCAGGGACACTCGGGGAGCAGTTCTTC,CASSPGTLGEQFF
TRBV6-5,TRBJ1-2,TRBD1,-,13,TGTGCCAGCAGTGACTACAGGGGTAGAGGCTACACCTTC,CASSDYRGRGYTF
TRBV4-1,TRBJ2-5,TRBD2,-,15,TGCGCCAGCAGCCAAGACCAGGACGGGAGGAAGACCCAGTACTTC,CASSQDQDGRKTQYF
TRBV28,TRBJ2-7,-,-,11,TGTGCCAGCAGCCTTGGTTACGAGCAGTACTTC,CASSLGYEQYF
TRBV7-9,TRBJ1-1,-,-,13,TGTGCCAGCAGCTTAGTTCGGACAGAAGAAGCTTTCTTT,CASSLVRTEEAFF
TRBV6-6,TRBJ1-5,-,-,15,TGTGCCAGCAGGCAAAGGGGGGATAGCAATCAGCCCCAGCATTTT,CASRQRGDSNQPQHF
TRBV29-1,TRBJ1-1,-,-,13,TGCAGCGTCACCTTTCAGGGAAACACTGAAGCTTTCTTT,CSVTFQGNTEAFF
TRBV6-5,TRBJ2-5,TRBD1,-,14,TGTGCCAGCAGACAAACAGGGGTTGGGGAGACCCAGTACTTC,CASRQTGVGETQYF
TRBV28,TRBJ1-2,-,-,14,TGTGCCAGCAGCCTTTCCACGGGTTCTATGAGGGATACCTTC,CASSLSTGSMRDTF
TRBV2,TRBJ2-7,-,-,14,TGTGCCAGCAGCGGAGGGACACAACCCTACGAGCAGTACTTC,CASSGGTQPYEQYF
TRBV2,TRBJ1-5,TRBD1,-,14,TGTGCCAGCAATGGACAGGCGAACGGTCAGCCCCAGCATTTT,CASNGQANGQPQHF
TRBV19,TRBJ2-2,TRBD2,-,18,TGTGCCAGTAGTATAGCCCTCGGGGGGGGGCGAAGGGACGGGGAGCTGTTTTTT,CASSIALGGGRRDGELFF
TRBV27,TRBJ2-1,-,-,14,TGTGCCAGCAGTGCCCGGGACTCCTTCAATGAGCAGTTCTTC,CASSARDSFNEQFF
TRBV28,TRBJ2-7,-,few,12,TGTGCCAGCAGTTTAGTCAAGGACGAGCAGTACTTC,CASSLVKDEQYF
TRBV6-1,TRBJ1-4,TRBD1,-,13,TGTGCCAGCAGGAGGGACAGGAATGAAAAACTGTTTTTT,CASRRDRNEKLFF
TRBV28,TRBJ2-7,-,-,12,TGTGCCAGCAGTTTACTTCCCTACGAGCAGTACTTC,CASSLLPYEQYF
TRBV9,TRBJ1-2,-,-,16,TGTGCCAGCAGCGTAGGCGGCGGGCAGGCTAGCTATGGCTACACCTTC,CASSVGGGQASYGYTF
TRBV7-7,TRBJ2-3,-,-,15,TGTGCTAGCAGTTTACCCCACGGGTGCACAGATACGCAGTATTTT,CASSLPHGCTDTQYF
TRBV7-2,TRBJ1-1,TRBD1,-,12,TGTGCCAGCAGCGCTGGACAGGGGACAGCTTTCTTT,CASSAGQGTAFF
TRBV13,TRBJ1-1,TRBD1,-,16,TGTGCCAGCAGCCCCGCCTCCCCGACAGGGCGGACTGAAGCTTTCTTT,CASSPASPTGRTEAFF
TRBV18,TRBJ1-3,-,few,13,TGTGCCAGCTCACCAACCCCCGGAAACACCATATATTTT,CASSPTPGNTIYF
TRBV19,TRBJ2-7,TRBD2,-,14,TGTGCCAGTAGTATAGGCGGGGGGGCCGACGAGCAGTACTTC,CASSIGGGADEQYF
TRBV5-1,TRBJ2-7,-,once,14,TGCGCCAGCAGCTTGGTTAGTCATTCATTCGAGCAGTACTTC,CASSLVSHSFEQYF
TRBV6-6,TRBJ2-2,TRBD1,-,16,TGTGCCAGCGACCCCGGACAGGGGGTTTACACCGGGGAGCTGTTTTTT,CASDPGQGVYTGELFF
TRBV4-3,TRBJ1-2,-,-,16,TGCGCCAGCAGCCAAGATCTGGGTAGGGGATTTTATGGCTACACCTTC,CASSQDLGRGFYGYTF
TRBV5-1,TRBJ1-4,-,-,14,TGCGCCAGCAGCATGACAGCCGGGGATGAAAAACTGTTTTTT,CASSMTAGDEKLFF
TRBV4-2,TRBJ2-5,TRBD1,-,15,TGTGCCAGCAGCGAAGGGGACAGGGGGAAGGAGACCCAGTACTTC,CASSEGDRGKETQYF
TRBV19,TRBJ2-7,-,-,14,TGTGCCAGTAGTATAGGCGACACAACCTACGAGCAGTACTTC,CASSIGDTTYEQYF
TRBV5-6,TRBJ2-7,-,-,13,TGTGCCAGCAGCTCAGGGACTGGTTACGAGCAGTACTTC,CASSSGTGYEQYF
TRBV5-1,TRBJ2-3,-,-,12,TGCGCCAGCAGCTTAAGTTCAGATACGCAGTATTTT,CASSLSSDTQYF
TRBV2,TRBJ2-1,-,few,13,TGTGCCAGCAAGAAGAGCTCCTACAATGAGCAGTTCTTC,CASKKSSYNEQFF
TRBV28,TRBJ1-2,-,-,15,TGTGCCAGCCGATTACAGAATTTAGCTAACTATGGCTACACCTTC,CASRLQNLANYGYTF
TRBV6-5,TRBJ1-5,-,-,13,TGTGCCAGCAGTTACTCCCCGGGTCAGCCCCAGCATTTT,CASSYSPGQPQHF
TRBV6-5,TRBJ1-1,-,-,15,TGTGCCAGCAGTCGATTGACAGTCGGGAACACTGAAGCTTTCTTT,CASSRLTVGNTEAFF
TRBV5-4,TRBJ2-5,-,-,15,TGTGCCAGCAGCTCTGGGACCTTAGGGGGGGAGACCCAGTACTTC,CASSSGTLGGETQYF
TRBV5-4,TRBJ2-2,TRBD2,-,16,TGTGCCAGCAGCTCTCCAGCGGGAGGGCCGATCGGGGAGCTGTTTTTT,CASSSPAGGPIGELFF
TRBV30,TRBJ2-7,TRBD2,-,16,TGTGCCTGGAGTTCCCAAACTAGCGGGGCACCCTACGAGCAGTACTTC,CAWSSQTSGAPYEQYF
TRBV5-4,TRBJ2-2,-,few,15,TGTGCCAGCAGCTTAGGACGGGCTCTCTCCGGGGAGCTGTTTTTT,CASSLGRALSGELFF
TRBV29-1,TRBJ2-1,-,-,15,TGCAGCGTTGAGCCCCTTTATTCACCCTACAATGAGCAGTTCTTC,CSVEPLYSPYNEQFF
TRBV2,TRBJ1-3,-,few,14,TGTGCCAGCAGTGAAGGGCAGGTTGGAAACACCATATATTTT,CASSEGQVGNTIYF
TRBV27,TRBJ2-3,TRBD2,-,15,TGTGCCAGCAGAGCGGGACTAGCGGGAGCAAATACGCAGTATTTT,CASRAGLAGANTQYF
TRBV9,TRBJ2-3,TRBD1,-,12,TGTGCCAGTCAGGGGGACGGAGATACGCAGTATTTT,CASQGDGDTQYF
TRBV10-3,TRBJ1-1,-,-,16,TGTGCCACCCAGCCCTCCCCGCAGGGAAGAAACACTGAAGCTTTCTTT,CATQPSPQGRNTEAFF
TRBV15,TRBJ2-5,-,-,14,TGTGCCACCAGCAGAGATAGGGCAGAAGAGACCCAGTACTTC,CATSRDRAEETQYF
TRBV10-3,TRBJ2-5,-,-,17,TGTGCCATCAGGCCCCGGGACAAGGAAAATCCACCGGAGACCCAGTACTTC,CAIRPRDKENPPETQYF
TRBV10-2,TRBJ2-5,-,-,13,TGCGCCAGCAGTGGGGAGTACCAAGAGACCCAGTACTTC,CASSGEYQETQYF
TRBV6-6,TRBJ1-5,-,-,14,TGTGCCAGCAGTTACGGACAGCCCAATCAGCCCCAGCATTTT,CASSYGQPNQPQHF
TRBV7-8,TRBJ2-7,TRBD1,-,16,TGTGCCAGCAGCTTATTAAGGGACAGGGGGCTGGGGGAGCAGTACTTC,CASSLLRDRGLGEQYF
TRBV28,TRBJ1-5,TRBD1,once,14,TGTGCCAGCAGCCTAGACAGGGCCAATCAGCCCCAGCATTTT,CASSLDRANQPQHF
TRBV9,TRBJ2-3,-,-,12,TGTGCCAGCAGCGTGGGGGTCGATACGCAGTATTTT,CASSVGVDTQYF
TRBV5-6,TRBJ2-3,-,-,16,TGTGCCAGCAGCTTGGGGGGGGACGCAGGCACAGATACGCAGTATTTT,CASSLGGDAGTDTQYF
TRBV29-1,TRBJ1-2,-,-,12,TGCAGCGTTGACGCAGGGGCCTATGGCTACACCTTC,CSVDAGAYGYTF
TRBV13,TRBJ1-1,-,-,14,TGTGCCAGCAGACTGGCACCCCCAAGCCCTGAAGCTTTCTTT,CASRLAPPSPEAFF
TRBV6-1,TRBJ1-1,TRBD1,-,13,TGTGCCAGCAGAGGGACAGGGAACACTGAAGCTTTCTTT,CASRGTGNTEAFF
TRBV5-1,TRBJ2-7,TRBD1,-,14,TGCGCCAGCAGCTTGGCGTGGACAGGGGAACCTACGTACTTC,CASSLAWTGEPTYF
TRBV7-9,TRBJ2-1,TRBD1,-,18,TGTGCCAGCAGCTTAGGATTCCCGGGACAGGGGTTTCACAATGAGCAGTTCTTC,CASSLGFPGQGFHNEQFF
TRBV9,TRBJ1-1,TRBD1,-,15,TGTGCCAGCAGCGGACAGACAGGGATGAACACTGAAGCTTTCTTT,CASSGQTGMNTEAFF
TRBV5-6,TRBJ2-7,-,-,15,TGTGCCAGCAGCTTGGACAGGGCGGGCTCCTACGAGCAGTACTTC,CASSLDRAGSYEQYF